The 23 T cell receptor beta chains given below trace back to one sample, sequenced in a study of blood T cell repertoires in COVID-19. TCRdb keeps only in-frame clones here, not all; method: immunoSEQ multiplex PCR. The repertoire holds 55,000 to 65,000 clones, with around 87% as singletons. Sequenced input: peripheral blood. The source of these receptors is a man aged 55 to 70 with active or convalescent COVID-19.

V and J are TRBV30 and TRBJ1-3; perhaps TRBD1 as D (5 bases). This CDR3 spans 14 amino acids. Germline CDR1 GTSNPN, CDR2 SVGIG (reference sequence). Trimming removed 0 bases at V and 5 bases at J, with 11 bases between. CDR3 in amino acids: CAWSVTMGRNTIYF. The CDR3 coding sequence is TGTGCCTGGAGTGTCACCATGGGGCGAAACACCATATATTTT.

A single count supports this clone. The rearrangement uses TRBV7-9 and TRBJ2-1, with 11 bases that match TRBD1. Germline V CDR1 and CDR2: SEHNR, FQNEAQ (reference sequence). The ends lost 5 bases at V and 8 bases at J; junction bases unmatched: 14. The CDR3 runs 17 residues. In DNA form, the CDR3 reads TGTGCCAGCAGCCCCGCCGGGACAGGGGGTGGGACCCATGAGCAGTTCTTC. This translates into CASSPAGTGGGTHEQFF.

This chain uses TRBV13 with TRBJ2-7, with TRBD1 as a possible D gene (6 bases). Germline CDR1 is PRHDT and CDR2 is FYEKMQ (reference sequence). The CDR3 consists of 14 residues. V was pared by 2 bases and J by 7 bases, with 15 bases between. CDR3 sequence: CASSLLTGPGEQYF. CDR3 bases: TGTGCCAGCAGCTTACTGACAGGTCCCGGGGAGCAGTACTTC.

The CDR3 reads CASVGDRAHEQFF. CDR3 sequence (DNA): TGTGCCAGCGTTGGGGACAGGGCACATGAGCAGTTCTTC. The genes are TRBV28 and TRBJ2-1; 9 bases map to TRBD1. V lost 8 bases and J lost 8; bases outside the gene matches: 7. CDR3 length: 13 residues. Germline lookup yields CDR1 MDHEN and CDR2 SYDVKM.

The gene calls are TRBV3-1 (or the pseudogene TRBV3-2) and TRBJ2-1, with 10 bases aligning to TRBD2. Germline V gene data show CDR1 as LGHDT and CDR2 as YNNKEL (reference sequence). J gave up 5 bases and V 7 bases, and 8 bases lay outside the gene matches. The CDR3 totals 15 residues. The CDR3 region has the DNA TGTGCCAGCACCGTCAGCGGGAGGGCCAACAATGAGCAGTTCTTC. Amino acid sequence: CASTVSGRANNEQFF.

The genes are TRBV19 and TRBJ2-7, with TRBD2 identical over 10 bases. CDR3 size: 15 residues. The germline V gene encodes CDR1 LNHDA and CDR2 SQIVND (reference sequence). V trimming: 6 bases; J trimming: 2 bases; junction bases outside the gene matches: 7. The DNA of the CDR3 is TGTGCCAGTAGCGACCCTAGCGGGAGAACCTACGAGCAGTACTTC. Amino acids: CASSDPSGRTYEQYF.

The rearrangement links TRBV19 to TRBJ1-2; possibly TRBD1 for D (6 bases). CDR1 is LNHDA and CDR2 is SQIVND in the germline V gene (reference sequence). The CDR3 extends over 13 amino acids. V was clipped by 6 bases and J by 0 bases, with 8 bases between them. The CDR3 spells CASRTGPNYGYTF. DNA for the CDR3: TGTGCCAGTAGGACAGGACCTAACTATGGCTACACCTTC.

V gene TRBV2 combines with J gene TRBJ2-5; no firm D call. V was pared by 4 bases and J by 0 bases, with 6 bases between. CDR3 size: 13 residues. Germline CDR1 is SNHLY and CDR2 is FYNNEI. The CDR3 nucleotides read TGTGCCAGCAGTGTCGGGTACCAAGAGACCCAGTACTTC. Amino acids: CASSVGYQETQYF.

The V and J genes are TRBV27 and TRBJ1-2; 9 nucleotides align to TRBD1. The CDR3 has 18 amino acids. Losses at the gene ends were 4 bases for V and 8 bases for J; bases not matched to a gene: 20. The germline V gene has CDR1 MNHEY and CDR2 SMNVEV (reference sequence). CDR3 sequence: CASSSTSQNRGRSRGYTF. CDR3 bases: TGTGCCAGCAGTTCTACCAGTCAGAACAGGGGGCGGTCGAGGGGCTACACCTTC.

The chain employs TRBV11-2 and TRBJ1-6, with 7 bases that match TRBD1. This CDR3 is built from 15 residues. Unmatched junction bases numbered 3, after V lost 1 base and J lost 6 bases. Germline V gene sequence: CDR1 SGHAT, CDR2 FQNNGV. The CDR3 reads CASSLVGQSNSPLHF. Here the CDR3 DNA reads TGTGCCAGCAGCTTAGTGGGACAGAGTAATTCACCCCTCCACTTT.

The chain carries TRBV28 and TRBJ2-1; D ambiguous. V was trimmed by 1 base and J by 4 bases, leaving 8 bases between them. This CDR3 contains 14 residues. Germline loops: CDR1 MDHEN, CDR2 SYDVKM. The CDR3 here is CASSLLSLYNEQFF. The CDR3, as DNA: TGTGCCAGCAGTTTATTGTCTTTATACAATGAGCAGTTCTTC.

The chain couples TRBV18 to TRBJ1-1, with D possibly being TRBD1 (6 bases). The CDR3 has 15 amino acids. V gave up 6 bases and J gave up 3 bases, with 17 bases separating them. The V gene's germline CDR1 is KGHSH and CDR2 LQKENI. CDR3 nucleotides: TGTGCCAGCTCGGCGGGAGGGGGGGCGGACACTGAAGCTTTCTTT. This sequence encodes CASSAGGGADTEAFF.

The J gene is TRBJ2-5, the V gene TRBV6-5; possible D gene TRBD2, 5 bases. Per germline, CDR1 MNHEY and CDR2 SVGAGI. The CDR3 has 13 residues. The germline V and J ends were trimmed by 7 bases and 1 base, with 10 bases remaining between them. DNA of the CDR3: TGTGCCAGCATGAGGGTGAGCCAAGAGACCCAGTACTTC. Protein sequence: CASMRVSQETQYF.

The CDR3 protein is CASSPGASGNTIYF. In DNA, the CDR3 is TGCGCCAGCAGCCCAGGGGCCTCTGGAAACACCATATATTTT. The chain couples TRBV4-3 to TRBJ1-3, with D possibly matching TRBD1 (6 bases). Germline assignment: CDR1 LGHNA and CDR2 YSLEER. V lost 4 bases to trimming and J lost 0 bases, with 7 bases between them. CDR3 length: 14 residues.

In its sample, this clone was seen a few times. This sample includes further DNA sequences coding for the same CDR3. This chain uses TRBV14 with TRBJ2-2; TRBD1 matches 8 bases. V gave up 5 bases and J gave up 6 bases; unmatched junction bases: 14. The CDR3 length is 17 residues. The germline V gene encodes CDR1 SGHDN and CDR2 FVKESK. Here the CDR3 DNA reads TGTGCCAGCAGCTACCATATGACAGGGGCCGGGGCCGGGGAGCTGTTTTTT. Residues: CASSYHMTGAGAGELFF.

V is TRBV18 and J is TRBJ2-5; 10 positions match TRBD2. This CDR3 contains 16 residues. V lost 3 bases, J lost 2 bases, and 6 bases stayed unmatched. Germline V CDR1 and CDR2: KGHSH, LQKENI. The CDR3 reads CASSPRLAGVQETQYF. CDR3 DNA: TGTGCCAGCTCACCCAGACTAGCGGGTGTTCAAGAGACCCAGTACTTC.

CDR3 coding DNA: TGTGCCAGCAGCTTTTCCGACACCCAGAAAGAGACCCAGTACTTC. As protein: CASSFSDTQKETQYF. The gene calls are TRBV7-7 and TRBJ2-5, with unresolved D. Germline loops: CDR1 SSHAT, CDR2 FNYEAQ (reference sequence). V dropped 3 bases and J dropped 3 bases, with 14 bases sitting between them. The CDR3 has 15 amino acids. The complete variable domain, with remaining parts taken from reference TRBV7-7 and TRBJ2-5, reads GAGVSQSPRYKVTKRGQDVTLRCDPISSHATLYWYQQALGQGPEFLTYFNYEAQPDKSGLPSDRFSAERPEGSISTLTIQRTEQRDSAMYRCASSFSDTQKETQYFGPGTRLLVL.

The chain recombines TRBV19 with TRBJ2-3; 11 nucleotides match TRBD2. Germline V lookup: CDR1 LNHDA, CDR2 SQIVND (reference sequence). J gave up 0 bases and V 6 bases, and 5 bases lay outside the gene matches. This CDR3 comprises 16 residues. The CDR3 loop is CASRGLAALSTDTQYF. In DNA, the CDR3 is TGTGCCAGTAGGGGACTAGCGGCACTTAGCACAGATACGCAGTATTTT.

The rearrangement joins TRBV7-2 to TRBJ2-1, with TRBD2 matching over 10 bases. The J segment lost 7 bases and the V segment lost 5 bases, leaving 11 bases of the junction unmatched. The CDR3 contains 16 residues. The germline CDR1 and CDR2 sequences are SGHTA and FQGNSA. In nucleotides, the CDR3 is TGTGCCAGCAGCGCACAACTAGCGGGAACGCGGAATGAGCAGTTCTTC. Translated: CASSAQLAGTRNEQFF.

J is TRBJ2-1 and V is TRBV11-3, with 8 bases matching TRBD2. CDR1 is SGHNT, CDR2 YENEEA, per germline. The CDR3 sequence is 15 residues long. With V trimmed by 1 base and J by 5 bases, 4 bases remained unmatched. The CDR3 region has the DNA TGTGCCAGCAGCTTAGGAGGGACTAGTAACAATGAGCAGTTCTTC. Translated: CASSLGGTSNNEQFF.

This chain uses TRBV18 with TRBJ2-1; maybe TRBD1 (6 bases). Deletions cut 1 base from V and 5 bases from J, with 18 bases between. This CDR3 has 17 residues. Germline-derived CDR1 and CDR2 are KGHSH and LQKENI. CDR3 in DNA: TGTGCCAGCTCACCACTCACTTCAGGGGTTGGAAACAATGAGCAGTTCTTC. Translated: CASSPLTSGVGNNEQFF.

The chain links TRBV12-2 to TRBJ2-5; the table's TRBD2 call for D was not verified on the DNA. TRBV12-2 is tagged as a pseudogene. The CDR3 has 13 amino acids. CDR3 protein: CASRSPPAETQYF. The CDR3 nucleotides read TGTGCAAGTCGCTCACCTCCCGCGGAGACCCAGTACTTC.

The CDR3 protein is CASSQSLVGESNQPQHF. CDR3 sequence (DNA): TGTGCCAGCAGCCAATCCCTAGTCGGGGAAAGCAATCAGCCCCAGCATTTT. This chain joins TRBV3-1 (or the pseudogene TRBV3-2) and TRBJ1-5; D remains unclear. The V gene lost 2 bases and the J gene lost 1 base, with 15 bases spanning the gap. This CDR3 has 17 residues. CDR1 and CDR2 from the germline V gene are LGHDT and YNNKEL (reference sequence).